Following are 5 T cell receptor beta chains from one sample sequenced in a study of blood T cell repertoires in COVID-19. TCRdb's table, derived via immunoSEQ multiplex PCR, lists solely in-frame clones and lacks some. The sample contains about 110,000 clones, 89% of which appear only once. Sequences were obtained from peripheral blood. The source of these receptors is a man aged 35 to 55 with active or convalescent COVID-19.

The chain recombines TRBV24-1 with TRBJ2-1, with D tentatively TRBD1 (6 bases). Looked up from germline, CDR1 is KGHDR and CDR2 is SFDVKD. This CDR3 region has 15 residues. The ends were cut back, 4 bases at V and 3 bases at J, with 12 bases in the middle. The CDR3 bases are TGTGCCACCAGTGACCCCAGACAGGTCTACAATGAGCAGTTCTTC. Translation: CATSDPRQVYNEQFF.

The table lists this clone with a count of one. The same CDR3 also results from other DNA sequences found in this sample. DNA for the CDR3: TGTGCCAGCTCACCCAGCCAGGGATCAACTGAAGCTTTCTTT. This sequence encodes CASSPSQGSTEAFF. V gene TRBV18 combines with J gene TRBJ1-1; possible D gene TRBD1, 5 bases. Trimming pared 3 bases from V and 5 bases from J, leaving 13 bases between. CDR3 length equals 14 residues. Germline V gene data show CDR1 as KGHSH and CDR2 as LQKENI.

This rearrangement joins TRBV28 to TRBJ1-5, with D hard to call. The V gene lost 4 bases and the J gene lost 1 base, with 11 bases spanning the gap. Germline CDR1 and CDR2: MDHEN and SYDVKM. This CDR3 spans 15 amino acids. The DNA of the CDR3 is TGTGCCAGCAGTTACCTGGCCACCAGCAATCAGCCCCAGCATTTT. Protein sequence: CASSYLATSNQPQHF. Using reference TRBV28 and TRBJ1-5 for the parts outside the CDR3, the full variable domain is DVKVTQSSRYLVKRTGEKVFLECVQDMDHENMFWYRQDPGLGLRLIYFSYDVKMKEKGDIPEGYSVSREKKERFSLILESASTNQTSMYLCASSYLATSNQPQHFGDGTRLSIL.

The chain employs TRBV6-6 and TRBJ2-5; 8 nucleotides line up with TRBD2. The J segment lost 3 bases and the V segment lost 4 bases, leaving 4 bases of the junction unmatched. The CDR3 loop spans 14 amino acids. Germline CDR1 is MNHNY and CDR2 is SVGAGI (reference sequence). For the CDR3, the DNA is TGTGCCAGCAGTTTAGGAGCGGGAGAAGAGACCCAGTACTTC. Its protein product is CASSLGAGEETQYF.

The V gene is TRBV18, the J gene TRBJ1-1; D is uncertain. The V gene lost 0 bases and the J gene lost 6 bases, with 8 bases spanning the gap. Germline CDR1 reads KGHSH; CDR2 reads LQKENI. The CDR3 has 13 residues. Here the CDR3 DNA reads TGTGCCAGCTCACCACCGGTTACAGCTGAAGCTTTCTTT. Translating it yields CASSPPVTAEAFF.